The 11 T cell receptor beta chains reported below all come from one sample, sequenced in a study of blood T cell repertoires in COVID-19. Clones were read by immunoSEQ multiplex PCR, and TCRdb kept only the in-frame ones, dropping some. The sample includes more than 250,000 clones, more than 70% of them seen just once. The sample consisted of peripheral blood. The receptors come from a young woman with COVID-19, enrolled during active disease.

The chain links TRBV5-5 to TRBJ2-5; 9 positions match TRBD1. This CDR3 is 13 amino acids long. Trimming at V came to 4 bases and at J to 5 bases, leaving 3 bases not matched to a gene. Germline V gene lookup returns CDR1 SGHKS and CDR2 YYEKEE (reference sequence). The CDR3 DNA sequence: TGTGCCAGCAGCGTAGACAGGGGGGAGACCCAGTACTTC. Its translation is CASSVDRGETQYF.

The rearrangement uses TRBV6-1 and TRBJ1-2; D is undetermined. Germline V gene sequence: CDR1 MNHNS, CDR2 SASEGT. This CDR3 has 14 amino acids. Between the trimmed V and J ends, which lost 3 bases and 0 bases, there was a span of 8 bases. CDR3 bases: TGTGCCAGCAGTGATGCTGGAGCTAACTATGGCTACACCTTC. This sequence encodes CASSDAGANYGYTF.

This chain links TRBV6-5 with TRBJ2-1; D is ambiguous. CDR3 length equals 13 residues. Between the trimmed V and J ends, which lost 6 bases and 4 bases, there was a span of 10 bases. CDR1 is MNHEY and CDR2 is SVGAGI in the germline V gene. The CDR3 nucleotides read TGTGCCAGCAGCTTAACAGAATACAATGAGCAGTTCTTC. Amino acids: CASSLTEYNEQFF.

The chain links TRBV6-7 to TRBJ2-5; 11 nucleotides align to TRBD2. TRBV6-7 is an open reading frame, and its role is uncertain. After removal of 6 bases from V and 3 bases from J, the junction contained 9 bases not matched to a gene. CDR3 size: 16 residues. Here the CDR3 reads CASSPWRLAGKETQYF. The DNA of the CDR3 is TGTGCCAGCAGCCCCTGGAGACTAGCGGGGAAAGAGACCCAGTACTTC.

The rearrangement uses TRBV7-2 and TRBJ2-1; no definite D call. Germline V lookup: CDR1 SGHTA, CDR2 FQGNSA. This CDR3 contains 16 residues. V was cut by 1 base and J by 2 bases, with 12 bases left in between. The CDR3 coding sequence is TGTGCCAGCAGCTTAGAAATCGGTCTCACCTACAATGAGCAGTTCTTC. Protein: CASSLEIGLTYNEQFF. The full variable domain, rest sourced from reference TRBV7-2 and TRBJ2-1, is GAGVSQSPSNKVTEKGKDVELRCDPISGHTALYWYRQSLGQGLEFLIYFQGNSAPDKSGLPSDRFSAERTGGSVSTLTIQRTQQEDSAVYLCASSLEIGLTYNEQFFGPGTRLTVL.

The chain recombines TRBV11-2 with TRBJ2-3, with D maybe TRBD2 (5 bases). The germline gives CDR1 SGHAT, CDR2 FQNNGV. V lost 2 bases and J 2 bases, leaving 11 bases between the germline ends. The CDR3 consists of 15 residues. The CDR3 bases are TGTGCCAGCAGCTTACTAAGCGGTTACACAGATACGCAGTATTTT. It specifies CASSLLSGYTDTQYF.

This clone was seen a handful of times. The chain links TRBV11-2 to TRBJ1-2; TRBD1 aligns across 10 bases. The CDR3 contains 14 residues. CDR1 is SGHAT, CDR2 FQNNGV, per germline. The J segment lost 7 bases and the V segment lost 5 bases, leaving 7 bases of the junction unmatched. In DNA form, the CDR3 reads TGTGCCAGCAGCCCCCAGACAGGGGGCAGTGGCTACACCTTC. As protein: CASSPQTGGSGYTF.

The V call is TRBV12-3 or TRBV12-4, the J call TRBJ2-5; D remains unclear. The V end was cut by 3 bases, the J end by 5 bases, with 10 bases between. The CDR3 has 13 amino acids. The chain's CDR3 is CASSLTAEETQYF. In nucleotides, the CDR3 is TGTGCCAGCAGTTTGACTGCGGAGGAGACCCAGTACTTC.

V is TRBV2 and J is TRBJ1-2; 7 bases fit TRBD1. V lost 3 bases to trimming and J lost 3 bases; unmatched junction nucleotides: 13. Per germline, CDR1 SNHLY and CDR2 FYNNEI. The CDR3 spans 17 residues. The CDR3 loop is CASSDDRATSPYYGYTF. In DNA form, the CDR3 reads TGTGCCAGCAGTGACGACAGGGCAACCTCGCCTTACTATGGCTACACCTTC. The entire variable domain, with the rest obtained from reference TRBV2 and TRBJ1-2, is as follows: EPEVTQTPSHQVTQMGQEVILRCVPISNHLYFYWYRQILGQKVEFLVSFYNNEISEKSEIFDDQFSVERPDGSNFTLKIRSTKLEDSAMYFCASSDDRATSPYYGYTFGSGTRLTVV.

This clone was observed once. The V call is TRBV14, the J call TRBJ2-3; TRBD1 aligns across 8 bases. V lost 4 bases and J lost 0; bases outside the gene matches: 6. Germline CDR1 reads SGHDN; CDR2 reads FVKESK. The CDR3 runs to 16 residues. The CDR3: CASSLGQDPSTDTQYF. In DNA form, the CDR3 reads TGTGCCAGCAGCCTGGGACAGGACCCTAGCACAGATACGCAGTATTTT.

V is TRBV6-5 and J is TRBJ1-2; 9 bases agree with TRBD1. Germline values: CDR1 MNHEY, CDR2 SVGAGI. With V trimmed by 6 bases and J by 4 bases, 9 bases remained unmatched. The CDR3 runs to 15 residues. The CDR3 DNA reads TGTGCCAGCAGCGCCGGGACAGGGAGCCTCTATGGCTACACCTTC. It codes for CASSAGTGSLYGYTF.